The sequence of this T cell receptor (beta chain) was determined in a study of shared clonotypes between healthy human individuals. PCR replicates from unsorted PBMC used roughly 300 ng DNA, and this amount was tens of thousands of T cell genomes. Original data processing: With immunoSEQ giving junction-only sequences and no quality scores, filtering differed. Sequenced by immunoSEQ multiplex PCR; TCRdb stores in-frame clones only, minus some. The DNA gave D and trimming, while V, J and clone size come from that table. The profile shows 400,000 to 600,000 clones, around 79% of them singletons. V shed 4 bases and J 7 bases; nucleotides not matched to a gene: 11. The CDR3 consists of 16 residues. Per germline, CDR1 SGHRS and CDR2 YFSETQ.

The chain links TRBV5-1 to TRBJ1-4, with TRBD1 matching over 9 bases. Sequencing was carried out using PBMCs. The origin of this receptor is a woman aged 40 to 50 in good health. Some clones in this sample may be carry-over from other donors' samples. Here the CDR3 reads CASSANPGQGGEKLFF. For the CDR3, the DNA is TGCGCCAGCAGCGCTAACCCGGGACAGGGTGGTGAAAAACTGTTTTTT. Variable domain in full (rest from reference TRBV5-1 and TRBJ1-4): KAGVTQTPRYLIKTRGQQVTLSCSPISGHRSVSWYQQTPGQGLQFLFEYFSETQRNKGNFPGRFSGRQFSNSRSEMNVSTLELGDSALYLCASSANPGQGGEKLFFGSGTQLSVL.